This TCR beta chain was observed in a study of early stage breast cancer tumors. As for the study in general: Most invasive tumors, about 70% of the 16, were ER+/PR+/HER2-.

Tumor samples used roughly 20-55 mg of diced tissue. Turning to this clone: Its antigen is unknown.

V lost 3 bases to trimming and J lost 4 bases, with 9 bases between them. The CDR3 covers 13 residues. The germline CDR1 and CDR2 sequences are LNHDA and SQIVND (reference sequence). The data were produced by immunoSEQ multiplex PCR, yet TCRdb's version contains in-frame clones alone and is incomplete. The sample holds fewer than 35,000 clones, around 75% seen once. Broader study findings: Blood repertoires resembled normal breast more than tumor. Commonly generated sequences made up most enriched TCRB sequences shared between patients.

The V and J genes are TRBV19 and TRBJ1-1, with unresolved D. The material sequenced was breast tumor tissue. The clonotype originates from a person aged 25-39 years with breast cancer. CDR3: CASSIDSPTEAFF. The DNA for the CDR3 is TGTGCCAGTAGTATCGACTCCCCCACTGAAGCTTTCTTT. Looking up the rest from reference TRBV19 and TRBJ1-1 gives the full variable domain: DGGITQSPKYLFRKEGQNVTLSCEQNLNHDAMYWYRQDPGQGLRLIYYSQIVNDFQKGDIAEGYSVSREKKESFPLTVTSAQKNPTAFYLCASSIDSPTEAFFGQGTRLTVV.